Following are 3 T cell receptor beta chains from one sample sequenced in a study of T cells expressing NK-cell markers. TCRdb reprocessed the 5' RACE reads and reports one entry per CDR3 protein, with no DNA. Across about 390,000 distinct CDR3 sequences, the top ten clones capture about 10% of the sample. The sample consisted of blood T cells: a sorted CD56 or NKG2C T cell subset, CD4+ or CD8+ T cells, or bulk PBMC T cells (not recorded which). These receptors originate from a woman in her forties or fifties in good health.

This sequence joins TRBV12-3 or TRBV12-4 and TRBJ2-3. The CDR3 extends over 13 amino acids. The CDR3 is CASDLGGTDTQYF.

This chain links TRBV27 with TRBJ1-2. From germline, CDR1 is MNHEY and CDR2 SMNVEV (reference sequence). The CDR3 consists of 13 residues. The CDR3 here is CARAGAFNYGYTF.

The CDR3: CAISSSSGAWQYF. The chain links TRBV10-3 to TRBJ2-7; TCRdb gives TRBD2 as the D gene, but with no DNA this cannot be confirmed. Germline V CDR1 and CDR2: ENHRY, SYGVKD. The CDR3 sequence is 13 residues long.